The rows below give T cell receptor beta chains drawn from one sample of a study of shared clonotypes between healthy human individuals. The assay was immunoSEQ multiplex PCR, and TCRdb's table has in-frame clones only and misses some. Here the sample spans hundreds of thousands of clones, around 92% being singletons. Sequenced: naive CD8+ T cells sorted from blood. These receptors came from a man aged 25-45 years in good health. Both conserved end residues are part of each CDR3. The D gene is left open where the match is weak. Some rows have no size entry. The others give once, few or many, or a class for an expanded clone.

v_call	j_call	clone_size	d_call	cdr3_nt	cdr3_aa
TRBV19	TRBJ1-3	-	-	TGTGCCAGTAGTACTGGAAACACCATATATTTT	CASSTGNTIYF
TRBV7-9	TRBJ2-7	-	-	TGTGCCAGCAGCCCGGTCCACGGCGGAGCAGGAAACTACGAGCAGTACTTC	CASSPVHGGAGNYEQYF
TRBV19	TRBJ1-1	-	-	TGTGCCAGTAGTATCGTCCCAGGGCCGAACACTGAAGCTTTCTTT	CASSIVPGPNTEAFF
TRBV30	TRBJ2-1	-	-	TGTGCCTGGAGTTTTACGCGCAATGAGCAGTTCTTC	CAWSFTRNEQFF
TRBV2	TRBJ1-5	-	-	TGTGCCAGCAGTGAAGCGGGCCAGGGCAATCAGCCCCAGCATTTT	CASSEAGQGNQPQHF
TRBV2	TRBJ1-2	-	-	TGTGCCAGCATTCCTCAGTCAGGGTACTATGGCTACACCTTC	CASIPQSGYYGYTF
TRBV2	TRBJ1-6	once	-	TGTGCCACCCTGACAGATATCTATAATTCACCCCTCCACTTT	CATLTDIYNSPLHF
TRBV28	TRBJ2-2	-	-	TGTGCCAGCAGTTTACTGGATAGCCCTTGGACCGGGGAGCTGTTTTTT	CASSLLDSPWTGELFF
TRBV6-4	TRBJ2-3	-	-	TGTGCCAGCAGTGACGGGTCAGATACGCAGTATTTT	CASSDGSDTQYF
TRBV29-1	TRBJ1-3	-	-	TGCAGCGTCCTAACAGGGTCTGGAAACACCATATATTTT	CSVLTGSGNTIYF
TRBV6-6	TRBJ2-6	-	-	TGTGCCAGCAGTTACGTGATTGCTGGGGCCAACGTCCTGACTTTC	CASSYVIAGANVLTF
TRBV14	TRBJ2-5	-	-	TGTGCCAGCAGCCCGGAGAGGGGAAGAGAGACCCAGTACTTC	CASSPERGRETQYF
TRBV11-2	TRBJ2-1	-	-	TGTGCCAGCAGCACCCCGAGTACTAACTACAATGAGCAGTTCTTC	CASSTPSTNYNEQFF
TRBV29-1	TRBJ2-7	-	-	TGCAGCGTTGAAAGGGAAAACTACGAGCAGTACTTC	CSVERENYEQYF
TRBV5-4	TRBJ2-7	-	-	TGTGCCAGCAGCTTGGGTGGTTACGAGCAGTACTTC	CASSLGGYEQYF
TRBV30	TRBJ2-7	-	TRBD1	TGTGCCTGGAGGGGGACAGGGGGCTACGAGCAGTACTTC	CAWRGTGGYEQYF
TRBV5-6	TRBJ2-7	-	-	TGTGCCAGCAGCTTCTCTTGGGACTCCTACGAGCAGTACTTC	CASSFSWDSYEQYF
TRBV5-6	TRBJ2-5	-	-	TGTGCCAGCAGCTTGAGCGCTTTAGAGACCCAGTACTTC	CASSLSALETQYF
TRBV6-5	TRBJ2-2	few	-	TGTGCCAGCAGTTACCCAGCCGGGGAGCTGTTTTTT	CASSYPAGELFF
TRBV28	TRBJ2-7	-	TRBD1	TGTGCCAGCAGTAACAGGGGGCCCGCCTACGAGCAGTACTTC	CASSNRGPAYEQYF
TRBV6-6	TRBJ1-1	-	TRBD1	TGTGCCAGCAGCCCTACAGGGGGCGAGAACACTGAAGCTTTCTTT	CASSPTGGENTEAFF
TRBV13	TRBJ2-3	-	-	TGTGCCAGCAGCTTAGCACAGGGAGACACAGATACGCAGTATTTT	CASSLAQGDTDTQYF
TRBV28	TRBJ2-5	-	-	TGTGCCAGCGTTCCGACAGGAAGACAAGAGACCCAGTACTTC	CASVPTGRQETQYF
TRBV28	TRBJ2-7	-	TRBD2	TGTGCCAGCAGTTACGGGACTAGCGGGATTTACGAGCAGTACTTC	CASSYGTSGIYEQYF
TRBV30	TRBJ2-3	-	TRBD2	TGTGCCTTGGATCACCCCGGGACTAGCGGGAGTTTT	CALDHPGTSGSF
TRBV14	TRBJ2-7	-	-	TGTGCCAGCAGCCAATCGTACGAGCAGTACTTC	CASSQSYEQYF
TRBV7-6	TRBJ1-5	-	TRBD1	TGTGCCAGCAGCCCTGTCCCGGGACAGGGCTGGGGAGACAATCAGCCCCAGCATTTT	CASSPVPGQGWGDNQPQHF
TRBV7-8	TRBJ2-1	-	-	TGTGCCAGTCAAACGGGAGTGCGGTACAATGAGCAGTTCTTC	CASQTGVRYNEQFF
TRBV14	TRBJ2-7	-	-	TGTGCCAGCAGCCCGATGGACAGAGCCTACTACGAGCAGTACTTC	CASSPMDRAYYEQYF
TRBV6-6	TRBJ2-7	-	-	TGTGCCAGCAGACCCCCCGGCAGCTCCTACGAGCAGTACTTC	CASRPPGSSYEQYF
TRBV28	TRBJ1-5	-	TRBD1	TGTGCCAGCAGTACACGACAGGGTTCGAGGCTTAGCAATCAGCCCCAGCATTTT	CASSTRQGSRLSNQPQHF
TRBV2	TRBJ2-5	-	TRBD1	TGTGCCAGCAGTGATCGGCAGGGGGCCCAAGAGACCCAGTACTTC	CASSDRQGAQETQYF
TRBV6-5	TRBJ1-4	-	TRBD1	TGTGCCAGCAGTTCCTTGGACAGGGGGAATGAAAAACTGTTTTTT	CASSSLDRGNEKLFF
TRBV7-2	TRBJ1-2	once	-	TGTGCCCAGCGGGGAAAAAATGGCTACACCTTC	CAQRGKNGYTF
TRBV7-6	TRBJ2-2	-	-	TGTGCCAGCAGCTTAGTTGTAGGACAGACGAACACCGGGGAGCTGTTTTTT	CASSLVVGQTNTGELFF
TRBV10-3	TRBJ2-5	-	TRBD2	TGTGCCATCAGGGGAACTAGCGAAGAGACCCAGTACTTC	CAIRGTSEETQYF
TRBV6-1	TRBJ1-2	-	-	TGTGCCAGCAGTGAAGCTTGGCAGGGAAACTATGGCTACACCTTC	CASSEAWQGNYGYTF